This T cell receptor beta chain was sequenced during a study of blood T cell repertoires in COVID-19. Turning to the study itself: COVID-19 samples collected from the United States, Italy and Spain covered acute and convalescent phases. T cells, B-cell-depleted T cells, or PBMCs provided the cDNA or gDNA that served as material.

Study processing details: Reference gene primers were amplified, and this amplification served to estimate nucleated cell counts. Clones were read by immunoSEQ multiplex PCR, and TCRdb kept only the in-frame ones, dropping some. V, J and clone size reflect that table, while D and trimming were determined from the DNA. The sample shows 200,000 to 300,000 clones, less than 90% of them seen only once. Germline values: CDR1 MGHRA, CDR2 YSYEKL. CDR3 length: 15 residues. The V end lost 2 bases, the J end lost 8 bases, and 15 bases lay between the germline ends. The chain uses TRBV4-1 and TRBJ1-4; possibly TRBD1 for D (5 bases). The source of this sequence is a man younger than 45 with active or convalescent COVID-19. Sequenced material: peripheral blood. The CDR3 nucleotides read TGCGCCAGCAGCCAATCCGGCAGGGTAGGGGAAAAACTGTTTTTT. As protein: CASSQSGRVGEKLFF.